The 18 T cell receptor beta chains below were found in one sample sequenced in a study of T cells in Graves' hyperthyroidism and ophthalmopathy. From RNA transcripts, TCR beta CDR3 regions were amplified. First-round RT-PCR targeting the TCR CDR3 was performed with the HTBI primer set. TCRdb reanalysed the multiplex PCR reads using MiXCR and keeps one entry per CDR3 protein. The table lists 400,000 to 450,000 distinct CDR3 sequences, about 15% of them singletons. Sequences were obtained from blood. These receptors were collected from a man between 18 and 35 years old with Graves' ophthalmopathy.

The chain carries TRBV11-2 and TRBJ2-1; TRBD1 is a possible D gene (6 bases). Germline-derived CDR1 and CDR2 are SGHAT and FQNNGV. The CDR3 is made up of 14 amino acids. Deletions cut 5 bases from V and 3 bases from J, with 11 bases between. The CDR3 spells CASSDRDNYNEQFF. The CDR3 nucleotides read TGTGCCAGCAGCGACCGGGACAACTACAATGAGCAGTTCTTC.

This clonotype was seen repeatedly, ten times or more. The CDR3 is CASSYKGWADTEAFF. As DNA, the CDR3 is TGTGCCAGCAGTTACAAGGGGTGGGCTGACACTGAAGCTTTCTTT. The chain joins TRBV6-6 to TRBJ1-1; TRBD1 might be the D (5 bases). Trimming removed 2 bases at V and 3 bases at J, with 13 bases between. Germline CDR1 reads MNHNY; CDR2 reads SVGAGI (reference sequence). The CDR3 has 15 residues.

Points on this clonotype: This likely comes from a read error, as the CDR3 has no conserved phenylalanine or tryptophan at its end. This sequence joins TRBV11-2 and TRBJ1-3; possible D gene TRBD1, 5 bases. Trimming cost V 2 bases and J 0 bases, with 20 bases left between them. CDR3 size: 19 residues. Germline CDR1 SGHAT, CDR2 FQNNGV. The CDR3 here is CASSLLVRGGFLSGNTIYS. CDR3 DNA sequence: TGTGCCAGCAGCTTATTGGTGAGGGGAGGATTCCTCTCTGGAAACACCATATATTCT.

This clonotype was seen more than once but under ten times. J is TRBJ2-3 and V is TRBV4-1; 8 nucleotides match TRBD1. Trimming removed 3 bases from V and 0 bases from J; junction bases left unmatched: 5. The CDR3 sequence is 16 residues long. The germline V gene encodes CDR1 MGHRA and CDR2 YSYEKL. The CDR3: CASSHRQGKSTDTQYF. CDR3 sequence (DNA): TGCGCCAGCAGCCACCGACAGGGGAAGAGCACAGATACGCAGTATTTT.

The chain is built from TRBV9 and TRBJ2-5, with D hard to call. Per the germline V gene, CDR1 is SGDLS and CDR2 is YYNGEE. The V end was cut by 4 bases, the J end by 2 bases, with 15 bases between. This CDR3 is 15 amino acids long. CDR3 sequence: CASSLSGSQQETQYF. The CDR3, as DNA: TGTGCCAGCAGCCTCTCCGGGTCCCAACAAGAGACCCAGTACTTC.

This chain links TRBV14 with TRBJ2-1; D is unclear. Germline CDR1 reads SGHDN; CDR2 reads FVKESK. V gave up 1 base and J gave up 2 bases, with 24 bases separating them. This CDR3 is 20 amino acids long. Here the CDR3 reads CASSQGKVWVDARPYNEQFF. For the CDR3, the DNA is TGTGCCAGCAGCCAAGGGAAGGTTTGGGTGGACGCCCGCCCCTACAATGAGCAGTTCTTC.

The gene calls are TRBV10-3 and TRBJ2-4; D perhaps matches TRBD2 (5 bases). The ends were cut back, 2 bases at V and 7 bases at J, with 18 bases in the middle. Per the germline V gene, CDR1 is ENHRY and CDR2 is SYGVKD. CDR3 size: 16 residues. The CDR3 loop is CAISETRTRRENIQYF. The CDR3 DNA follows: TGTGCCATCAGTGAGACCAGGACTCGCCGAGAGAACATTCAGTACTTC.

This clonotype was found many times. This chain links TRBV12-3 or TRBV12-4 with TRBJ1-1; maybe TRBD1 (6 bases). This CDR3 comprises 13 residues. Trimming left V 8 bases short and J 4 bases short, with 14 bases between. The CDR3 loop reads CASRSKGGTEAFF. CDR3 bases: TGTGCCAGCCGTTCAAAGGGGGGCACTGAAGCTTTCTTT.

This clonotype has a count of ten or more. The gene calls are TRBV13 and TRBJ2-1, with TRBD2 matching 14 bases. V lost 5 bases, J lost 7 bases, and 4 bases stayed unmatched. Germline V gene data show CDR1 as PRHDT and CDR2 as FYEKMQ (reference sequence). There are 15 residues in the CDR3. CDR3 loop: CASSPWTSGGNEQFF. The CDR3 nucleotides read TGTGCCAGCAGCCCGTGGACTAGCGGGGGGAATGAGCAGTTCTTC.

This clonotype has a count of ten or more. The chain recombines TRBV5-1 with TRBJ2-5, with no clear D. The CDR3 loop spans 13 amino acids. Trimming pared 1 base from V and 2 bases from J, leaving 6 bases between. The V gene's germline CDR1 is SGHRS and CDR2 YFSETQ. CDR3 sequence (DNA): TGCGCCAGCAGCTTGAGCAATCAAGAGACCCAGTACTTC. The encoded protein is CASSLSNQETQYF. Drawing the rest from reference TRBV5-1 and TRBJ2-5, the complete variable domain is KAGVTQTPRYLIKTRGQQVTLSCSPISGHRSVSWYQQTPGQGLQFLFEYFSETQRNKGNFPGRFSGRQFSNSRSEMNVSTLELGDSALYLCASSLSNQETQYFGPGTRLLVL.

V is TRBV13 and J is TRBJ2-1; TRBD1 might be the D (7 bases). Germline loops: CDR1 PRHDT, CDR2 FYEKMQ (reference sequence). V was trimmed by 3 bases and J by 8 bases, leaving 29 bases between them. The CDR3 is 19 residues long. CDR3 loop: CASSLAGPLTGKGAYEQFF. The CDR3 DNA sequence: TGTGCCAGCAGCTTGGCGGGGCCCCTGACGGGAAAGGGGGCGTATGAGCAGTTCTTC.

In this sample, this clonotype turned up many times. This chain uses TRBV24-1 with TRBJ2-1; D call uncertain. The CDR3 spans 17 residues. Per the germline V gene, CDR1 is KGHDR and CDR2 is SFDVKD. Deletions cut 1 base from V and 2 bases from J, with 14 bases between. The DNA for the CDR3 is TGTGCCACCAGTGATTTCTATAGGGATGGGGCCTACAATGAGCAGTTCTTC. Encoded protein: CATSDFYRDGAYNEQFF.

This clonotype came up a few times. The V and J genes are TRBV9 and TRBJ1-1; D is possibly TRBD1 (5 bases). Germline V gene sequence: CDR1 SGDLS, CDR2 YYNGEE. V was shortened by 4 bases and J by 7 bases, with 17 bases between the two germline ends. The CDR3 sequence is 14 residues long. The chain's CDR3 is CASSQYSSGGEAFF. CDR3 coding DNA: TGTGCCAGCAGCCAGTATAGTTCGGGGGGTGAAGCTTTCTTT.

This clonotype has ten or more counts. The V call is TRBV4-1, the J call TRBJ2-1; the D gene could be TRBD1 or TRBD2 (5 bases each). CDR3 length: 14 amino acids. Trimming took 2 bases from V and 7 from J, leaving 12 bases between them. Germline CDR1 reads MGHRA; CDR2 reads YSYEKL. The CDR3 is CASSQPGTRNEQFF. DNA for the CDR3: TGCGCCAGCAGCCAACCAGGGACGCGGAATGAGCAGTTCTTC.

Of note for this clonotype: A much larger clone lies a single base off, so this may be a read error. The chain links TRBV20-1 to TRBJ2-5, with D possibly being TRBD2 (6 bases). The CDR3 sequence is 15 residues long. CDR1 and CDR2 (germline): DFQATT, SNEGSKA (reference sequence). CDR3 sequence (DNA): TGCAGTGCTAGAAAGGCAGCGGGCCTCCAAGAGACCCAGCACTTC. Translated, it gives CSARKAAGLQETQHF.

This clonotype was observed once. This chain connects TRBV5-1 to TRBJ1-2; 9 bases map to TRBD1. Germline CDR1 and CDR2: SGHRS and YFSETQ. There are 16 residues in the CDR3. V shed 4 bases, J shed 2 bases, and the junction held 9 bases outside the gene matches. CDR3 sequence reads: CASSATTGGFNYGYTF. The CDR3 nucleotides read TGCGCCAGCAGCGCAACCACAGGGGGCTTCAACTATGGCTACACCTTC. Based on the CDR3 plus reference TRBV5-1 and TRBJ1-2, the full variable domain is KAGVTQTPRYLIKTRGQQVTLSCSPISGHRSVSWYQQTPGQGLQFLFEYFSETQRNKGNFPGRFSGRQFSNSRSEMNVSTLELGDSALYLCASSATTGGFNYGYTFGSGTRLTVV.

The chain recombines TRBV10-3 with TRBJ2-3; D gene ambiguous. V lost 4 bases to trimming and J lost 4 bases, with 3 bases between them. CDR1 and CDR2 from the germline V gene are ENHRY and SYGVKD. The CDR3 is 11 residues long. The DNA of the CDR3 is TGTGCCATCAGTGTTGCAGATACGCAGTATTTT. The encoded protein is CAISVADTQYF.

This clonotype was seen many times. The chain is built from TRBV7-8 and TRBJ2-3; 8 nucleotides match TRBD2. With V trimmed by 5 bases and J by 0 bases, 7 bases remained unmatched. CDR3 length: 16 residues. From germline, CDR1 is SGHVS and CDR2 FQNEAQ. As DNA, the CDR3 is TGTGCCAGCAGCCACGGACTAGCAGTAAGCACAGATACGCAGTATTTT. It encodes CASSHGLAVSTDTQYF.